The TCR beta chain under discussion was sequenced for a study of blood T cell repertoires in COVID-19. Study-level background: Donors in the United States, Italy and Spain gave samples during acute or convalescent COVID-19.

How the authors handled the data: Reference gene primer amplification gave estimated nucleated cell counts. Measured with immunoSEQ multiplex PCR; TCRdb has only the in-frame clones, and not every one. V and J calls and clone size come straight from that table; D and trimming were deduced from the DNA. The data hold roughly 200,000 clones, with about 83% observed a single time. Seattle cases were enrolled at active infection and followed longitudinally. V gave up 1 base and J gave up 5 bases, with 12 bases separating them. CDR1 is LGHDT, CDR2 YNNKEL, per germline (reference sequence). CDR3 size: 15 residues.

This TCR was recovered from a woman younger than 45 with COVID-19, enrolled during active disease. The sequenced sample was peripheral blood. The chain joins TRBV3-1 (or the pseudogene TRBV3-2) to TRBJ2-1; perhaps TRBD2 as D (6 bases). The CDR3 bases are TGTGCCAGCAGCCAAGGTGGGAGGCCAAACAATGAGCAGTTCTTC. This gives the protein CASSQGGRPNNEQFF.